A selection of T cell receptor beta chains follows, all from one sample in a study of blood T cell repertoires in COVID-19. TCRdb's table, derived via immunoSEQ multiplex PCR, lists solely in-frame clones and lacks some. The sample has about 350,000 clones, approximately 89% seen once. The specimen sequenced was peripheral blood. Receptors originate from an older woman with COVID-19, enrolled during active disease. The CDR3 runs from the conserved cysteine through the conserved F or W. The D gene is left open where the match is weak. The listing skips clone size in some rows; elsewhere it reads once, few, many or a size class.

-,TRBV29-1,-,TRBJ1-2,TGCAGCGTTGTCGGTACCGGTTATGGCTACACCTTC,CSVVGTGYGYTF
TRBD2,TRBV5-1,-,TRBJ2-1,TGCGCCAGCAGTCCAAGACTAGCGGGGGTGGATGAGCAGTTCTTC,CASSPRLAGVDEQFF
-,TRBV6-1,-,TRBJ1-5,TGTGCCAGCAGTGAATGGAGGGAGGGGCAGCCCCAGCATTTT,CASSEWREGQPQHF
TRBD2,TRBV7-9,-,TRBJ2-5,TGTGCCAGCAGCTTAGGACTAGCGGGGTTAGAGACCCAGTACTTC,CASSLGLAGLETQYF
TRBD1,TRBV11-2,-,TRBJ1-2,TGTGCCAGCACCAGAGACAGGGTACCCAACTATGGCTACACCTTC,CASTRDRVPNYGYTF
-,TRBV28,-,TRBJ1-3,TGTGCCAGCAGTTTATCCTGGGAAGGCGATACAGGATACTCTGGAAACACCATATATTTT,CASSLSWEGDTGYSGNTIYF
-,TRBV29-1,-,TRBJ1-2,TGCAGCGTGGTCGACAGGAATTTTAACTATGGCTACACCTTC,CSVVDRNFNYGYTF
-,TRBV6-4,-,TRBJ1-3,TGTGCCAGCAGTGGCGCTGGTTTCGGAAACACCATATATTTT,CASSGAGFGNTIYF
TRBD2,TRBV5-5,-,TRBJ2-5,TGTGCCAGCAGCTTGACGGGGGGATGGGCCCAGTACTTC,CASSLTGGWAQYF
TRBD2,TRBV7-9,-,TRBJ2-2,TGTGCCAGCAGCCCAAAGACTAGCGGGGGAACCGGGGAGCTGTTTTTT,CASSPKTSGGTGELFF
-,TRBV5-6,-,TRBJ1-6,TGTGCCAGCAGCTTCGGACACCCTCGGTATAATTCACCCCTCCACTTT,CASSFGHPRYNSPLHF
-,TRBV6-5,-,TRBJ1-1,TGTGCCAGCAGTCGGGGAAGGGACACTGAAGCTTTCTTT,CASSRGRDTEAFF
-,TRBV7-2,-,TRBJ2-3,TGTGCCAGCAGCTTAGGCGGGTTTGGCACAGATACGCAGTATTTT,CASSLGGFGTDTQYF
-,TRBV6-5,-,TRBJ1-2,TGTGCCAGCAGCTTAGGACAGAGCTATGGCTACACCTTC,CASSLGQSYGYTF
-,TRBV4-2,-,TRBJ2-1,TGTGCCAGCAGGATAAGAGACAGGATGAATGAGCAGTTCTTC,CASRIRDRMNEQFF
-,TRBV5-5,once,TRBJ1-2,TGTGCCAGCAGCTCCCCTCCCCAGGACTACTATGGCTACACCTTC,CASSSPPQDYYGYTF
-,TRBV2,-,TRBJ2-5,TGTGCCAGTCGGGACAACCAAGAGACCCAGTACTTC,CASRDNQETQYF
-,TRBV19,-,TRBJ1-2,TGTGCCAGTAGCGCTACGGGGGTTCCGGTTGGCTACACCTTC,CASSATGVPVGYTF
-,TRBV11-3,-,TRBJ2-3,TGTGCCAGCAGCTTACTTGGGCAGGATACGCAGTATTTT,CASSLLGQDTQYF
-,TRBV7-3,-,TRBJ1-6,TGTGCCAGCAGCTCAGTGGCAGGATTAGGTTCACCCCTCCACTTT,CASSSVAGLGSPLHF
-,TRBV12-3/TRBV12-4,-,TRBJ1-1,TGTGCCAGCAGTTTGCACGGGAGTGGTAGAGCTTTCTTT,CASSLHGSGRAFF
TRBD2,TRBV3-1/TRBV3-2,-,TRBJ2-5,TGTGCCAGCAGCCAGCGGACTAGCGGGTATTACCAAGAGACCCAGTACTTC,CASSQRTSGYYQETQYF
TRBD1,TRBV18,few,TRBJ1-1,TGTGCCAGCTCCTACAGGGGGAACACTGAAGCTTTCTTT,CASSYRGNTEAFF
-,TRBV28,-,TRBJ1-4,TGTGCCAGCAGTTTAACGGGACATTCTAATGAAAAACTGTTTTTT,CASSLTGHSNEKLFF
TRBD2,TRBV7-9,many,TRBJ2-1,TGTGCCAGCAGCCCGATGAGCGGGGGGTCGGGGAATGAGCAGTTCTTC,CASSPMSGGSGNEQFF
TRBD1,TRBV6-1,-,TRBJ1-3,TGTGCCAGCAGTGGGGGACAGTTAGGATCACGAAACACCATATATTTT,CASSGGQLGSRNTIYF
-,TRBV5-5,-,TRBJ2-7,TGTGCCAGCAGTTTTCGTACCGGGACACTCGACGAGCAGTACTTC,CASSFRTGTLDEQYF
TRBD1,TRBV7-8,-,TRBJ2-7,TGTGCCAGTTCAGGGGGCGTGACGTCCCTTGAGCAGTACTTC,CASSGGVTSLEQYF
TRBD2,TRBV5-1,-,TRBJ2-3,TGCGCCAGCAGCCCGTTCGGGGGGTCTAGCACAGATACGCAGTATTTT,CASSPFGGSSTDTQYF
-,TRBV7-2,-,TRBJ2-7,TGTGCCAGCAGCTTAGTCCTCGGACAGTACGAGCAGTACTTC,CASSLVLGQYEQYF
TRBD1,TRBV15,once,TRBJ2-5,TGTGCCACCAGCAGCTACAGGGGCGACCAAGAGACCCAGTACTTC,CATSSYRGDQETQYF
TRBD1,TRBV19,-,TRBJ2-4,TGTGCCAGTAGTATCCCGGCAGGGGGCCGTAACATTCAGTACTTC,CASSIPAGGRNIQYF
TRBD1,TRBV2,-,TRBJ1-5,TGTGCCAGCAGCTTGGACAGGGATCAGCCCCAGCATTTT,CASSLDRDQPQHF
TRBD1,TRBV5-1,-,TRBJ1-5,TGCGCCAGCAGCCTAAATACAGGGGACGGTCAGCCCCAGCATTTT,CASSLNTGDGQPQHF
-,TRBV6-6,-,TRBJ1-1,TGTGCCAGCTACTCTGGGAACACTGAAGCTTTCTTT,CASYSGNTEAFF
-,TRBV2,-,TRBJ2-3,TGTGCCAGCACCAGGTGGGAGGATACGCAGTATTTT,CASTRWEDTQYF
TRBD2,TRBV3-1/TRBV3-2,once,TRBJ2-7,TGTGCCAGCAGCCAAGATGTCCGGACTAGCGGGTCAAGCTCCTACGAGCAGTACTTC,CASSQDVRTSGSSSYEQYF
TRBD1,TRBV2,-,TRBJ1-5,TGTGCCAGCAGGGCTGAACAGGGGTGGCAGCCCCAGCATTTT,CASRAEQGWQPQHF
TRBD1,TRBV5-1,-,TRBJ1-4,TGCGCCAGCAGCTGGACAGGGGGCGCTGGGGAAAAACTGTTTTTT,CASSWTGGAGEKLFF
-,TRBV6-6,-,TRBJ1-5,TGTGCCAGCAGGTCGGGGGACGCCTTGGGCAATCAGCCCCAGCATTTT,CASRSGDALGNQPQHF
TRBD2,TRBV19,-,TRBJ2-1,TGTGCCAGTAGTCCCCAGAGTGGCGGGGGTTCCTACAATGAGCAGTTCTTC,CASSPQSGGGSYNEQFF
-,TRBV5-1,-,TRBJ2-3,TGCGCCAGCAGCCCAGTAAAAGGGGGTGCAGATACGCAGTATTTT,CASSPVKGGADTQYF
-,TRBV3-1/TRBV3-2,-,TRBJ2-5,TGTGCCAGCAGCCAAGATCGGGGGAATTTTCAAGAGACCCAGTACTTC,CASSQDRGNFQETQYF
TRBD1,TRBV2,-,TRBJ1-5,TGTGCCAGCAGCGGGACAGGGGTGCCCCAGCATTTT,CASSGTGVPQHF
TRBD1,TRBV13,-,TRBJ1-1,TGTGCCAGCAGCCCTTTGTGGAGGGGGCAGACTGAAGCTTTCTTT,CASSPLWRGQTEAFF
-,TRBV28,-,TRBJ1-2,TGTGCCAGCAGACCGGGGGGATTAAAGGGCTACACCTTC,CASRPGGLKGYTF
TRBD1,TRBV5-8,-,TRBJ1-6,TGTGCCAGCAGGGGGACAGGGGCTTCACCCCTCCACTTT,CASRGTGASPLHF
-,TRBV10-1,-,TRBJ1-3,TGCGCCAGCAGACCACAGGAGCTGAGCTCTGGAAACACCATATATTTT,CASRPQELSSGNTIYF
-,TRBV27,-,TRBJ1-2,TGTGCCAGCAGTCGAACAGGGCTATGGGGCTACACCTTC,CASSRTGLWGYTF
TRBD1,TRBV5-1,-,TRBJ2-2,TGCGCCAGCACCCGACAGGGGGATAGCACCGGGGAGCTGTTTTTT,CASTRQGDSTGELFF
-,TRBV19,once,TRBJ2-2,TGTGCCAGCCGGGGTCACACCACCGGGGAGCTGTTTTTT,CASRGHTTGELFF
-,TRBV7-3,once,TRBJ1-6,TGTGCCAGCAGCTTAATGGCTGGGAGTAATTCACCCCTCCACTTT,CASSLMAGSNSPLHF
TRBD1,TRBV7-2,-,TRBJ1-5,TGTGCCAGCAGCTTAGTCGGGACAGGGGGGTCAAATCAGCCCCAGCATTTT,CASSLVGTGGSNQPQHF
TRBD1,TRBV18,few,TRBJ1-2,TGTGCCAGCTCACCAAGACAGGGTTCGGCTGGTGGCTACACCTTC,CASSPRQGSAGGYTF